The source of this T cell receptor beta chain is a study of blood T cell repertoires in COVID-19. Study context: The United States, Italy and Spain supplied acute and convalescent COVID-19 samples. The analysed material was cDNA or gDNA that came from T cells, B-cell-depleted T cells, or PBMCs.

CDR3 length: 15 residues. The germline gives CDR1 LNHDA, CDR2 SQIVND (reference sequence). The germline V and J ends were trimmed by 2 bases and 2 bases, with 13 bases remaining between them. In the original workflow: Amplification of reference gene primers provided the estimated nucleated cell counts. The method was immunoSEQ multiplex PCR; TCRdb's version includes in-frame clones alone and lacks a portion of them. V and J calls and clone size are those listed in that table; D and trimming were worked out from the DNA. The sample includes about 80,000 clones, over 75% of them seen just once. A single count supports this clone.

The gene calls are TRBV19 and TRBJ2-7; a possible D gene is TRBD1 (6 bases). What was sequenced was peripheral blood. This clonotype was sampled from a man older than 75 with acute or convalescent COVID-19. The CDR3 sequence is CASSISHGQPYEQYF. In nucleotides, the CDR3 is TGTGCCAGTAGTATAAGCCACGGACAGCCCTACGAGCAGTACTTC.